These 10 T cell receptor beta chains originate from one sample sequenced in a study of T cell responses to AZD1222 COVID-19 vaccine. The data were produced by immunoSEQ multiplex PCR, yet TCRdb's version contains in-frame clones alone and is incomplete. The table records some 200,000 clones, approximately 93% of them present only once. The sample was peripheral blood, taken 28 days after the second AZD1222 dose. These receptors all come from an adult who received the AZD1222 COVID-19 vaccine.

This clone was seen more than once but under ten times. The chain links TRBV10-3 to TRBJ1-1, with unresolved D. Germline V gene data show CDR1 as ENHRY and CDR2 as SYGVKD. V shed 0 bases and J shed 0 bases, with 11 bases lying between them. The CDR3 totals 16 residues. CDR3 protein: CAISESGRGMNTEAFF. The CDR3, as DNA: TGTGCCATCAGTGAGTCTGGCCGAGGCATGAACACTGAAGCTTTCTTT.

The CDR3 is CASSKSATGWKRLAGEETQYF. CDR3 coding DNA: TGTGCCAGCAGCAAAAGCGCGACAGGGTGGAAGCGGCTAGCGGGAGAAGAGACCCAGTACTTC. This sequence joins TRBV21-1 and TRBJ2-5; the table's D call, TRBD2, has no DNA check behind it. TRBV21-1 is assigned pseudogene status. The CDR3 is 21 amino acids.

This chain uses TRBV5-1 with TRBJ1-1; D ambiguous. In germline, CDR1 is SGHRS, CDR2 YFSETQ. V was trimmed by 1 base and J by 4 bases, leaving 8 bases between them. This CDR3 is 13 amino acids long. This chain's CDR3 is CASSLTPFTEAFF. Written as DNA, the CDR3 is TGCGCCAGCAGCTTGACCCCCTTCACTGAAGCTTTCTTT. The entire variable domain, with the rest obtained from reference TRBV5-1 and TRBJ1-1, is as follows: KAGVTQTPRYLIKTRGQQVTLSCSPISGHRSVSWYQQTPGQGLQFLFEYFSETQRNKGNFPGRFSGRQFSNSRSEMNVSTLELGDSALYLCASSLTPFTEAFFGQGTRLTVV.

V and J are TRBV5-4 and TRBJ2-1, with 7 bases identical to TRBD1. Trimming removed 4 bases from V and 14 bases from J; junction bases left unmatched: 15. Per germline, CDR1 SGHNT and CDR2 YYREEE (reference sequence). The CDR3 spans 14 residues. CDR3 sequence: CASSPPQSGDRKFF. In nucleotides, the CDR3 is TGTGCCAGCAGCCCACCCCAATCTGGGGACAGAAAGTTCTTC.

This chain joins TRBV30 and TRBJ2-7; 9 bases agree with TRBD2. The germline V gene encodes CDR1 GTSNPN and CDR2 SVGIG (reference sequence). The length of the CDR3 is 14 residues. Unmatched junction bases numbered 7, after V lost 1 base and J lost 6 bases. The DNA of the CDR3 is TGTGCCTGGAGTGCCGGGACTAGCTTTATCGAGCAGTACTTC. Amino acids: CAWSAGTSFIEQYF.

This sequence joins TRBV6-5 and TRBJ2-7, with TRBD1 identical over 8 bases. J lost 0 bases, V lost 7 bases, and 8 bases had no gene match. The CDR3 consists of 15 residues. CDR1 is MNHEY, CDR2 SVGAGI, per germline. The CDR3 sequence: CASIPMTGVSYEQYF. For the CDR3, the DNA is TGTGCCAGCATTCCAATGACAGGGGTCTCCTACGAGCAGTACTTC.

This chain connects TRBV6-5 to TRBJ1-1; D is possibly TRBD1 (5 bases). Deletions cut 0 bases from V and 7 bases from J, with 12 bases between. The CDR3 length is 14 residues. Per germline, CDR1 MNHEY and CDR2 SVGAGI. CDR3 sequence reads: CASSYSAGRGEAFF. As DNA, the CDR3 is TGTGCCAGCAGTTACTCGGCAGGGCGGGGTGAAGCTTTCTTT.

This chain connects TRBV27 to TRBJ1-5, with D maybe TRBD1 (6 bases). Trimming cost V 5 bases and J 6 bases, with 17 bases left between them. Germline V lookup: CDR1 MNHEY, CDR2 SMNVEV (reference sequence). The CDR3 consists of 15 residues. The CDR3 here is CASSVGTIPSQPQHF. The DNA of the CDR3 is TGTGCCAGCAGTGTCGGGACAATTCCCAGTCAGCCCCAGCATTTT.

The rearrangement joins TRBV6-5 to TRBJ1-4, with 7 bases fitting TRBD1. The CDR3 consists of 14 residues. CDR1 and CDR2 from the germline V gene are MNHEY and SVGAGI. The junction had 9 bases not matched to a gene; V was cut back by 6 bases and J by 8 bases. The CDR3 bases are TGTGCCAGCAGCCGACAGGGAGGGAAAGAAAAACTGTTTTTT. Protein: CASSRQGGKEKLFF.

In nucleotides, the CDR3 is TGTGCCAGCAGCGCATATACAGATACGCAGTATTTT. Amino acids: CASSAYTDTQYF. The rearrangement joins TRBV9 to TRBJ2-3, with D uncertain. Per germline, CDR1 SGDLS and CDR2 YYNGEE. The CDR3 is 12 amino acids. The germline V and J ends were trimmed by 3 bases and 3 bases, with 5 bases remaining between them.